These T cell receptor beta chains were read from a single sample in a study of OX40 agonist ivuxolimab in advanced cancers. Using immunoSEQ multiplex PCR, the repertoire was profiled, and TCRdb retains in-frame clones only, with some absent. The table includes about 100,000 clones, about 88% detected once. The starting material was CD4+ or CD8+ T cells sorted from blood, obtained in a trial of the OX40 agonist ivuxolimab. The receptors originated from an adult with an advanced solid tumor such as melanoma, head and neck, liver or kidney cancer. CDR3s include the opening cysteine and the closing phenylalanine or tryptophan. D genes are given only for firm matches. The size of a clone is reported for some rows only, either as once, few or many, or as a class for expanded clones.

CDR3: CSVEASGKNQNEQFF; DNA: TGCAGCGTTGAGGCAAGCGGGAAGAATCAGAATGAGCAGTTCTTC; V: TRBV29-1; J: TRBJ2-1; D: TRBD2; size: NA
CDR3: CASSQVLTVEAFF; DNA: TGTGCCAGCAGCCAAGTATTAACAGTTGAAGCTTTCTTT; V: TRBV14; J: TRBJ1-1; D: NA; size: NA
CDR3: CASSDYRGSTNTEAFF; DNA: TGCGCCAGCAGTGATTATAGAGGCAGTACCAACACTGAAGCTTTCTTT; V: TRBV10-1; J: TRBJ1-1; D: NA; size: once
CDR3: CASSILGGAETQYF; DNA: TGTGCCAGTAGTATATTAGGGGGGGCCGAGACCCAGTACTTC; V: TRBV19; J: TRBJ2-5; D: NA; size: NA
CDR3: CASSLDAIYEQYF; DNA: TGCGCCAGCAGCTTGGACGCTATATACGAGCAGTACTTC; V: TRBV5-1; J: TRBJ2-7; D: NA; size: once
CDR3: CASSSRTSGAYNEQFF; DNA: TGCGCCAGCAGCTCCAGGACTAGCGGAGCCTACAATGAGCAGTTCTTC; V: TRBV5-1; J: TRBJ2-1; D: TRBD2; size: NA
CDR3: CASSIYSENTQYF; DNA: TGTGCCAGTAGTATCTACTCGGAAAATACGCAGTATTTT; V: TRBV19; J: TRBJ2-3; D: NA; size: NA
CDR3: CASSLTGDQETQYF; DNA: TGTGCCAGCAGCTTAACCGGAGACCAAGAGACCCAGTACTTC; V: TRBV7-9; J: TRBJ2-5; D: NA; size: NA
CDR3: CASSSGTGFNNEKLFF; DNA: TGCGCCAGCAGCTCTGGGACCGGCTTTAATAATGAAAAACTGTTTTTT; V: TRBV5-1; J: TRBJ1-4; D: NA; size: once
CDR3: CASSPQTPASSKNIQYF; DNA: TGTGCCAGCAGCCCCCAGACTCCGGCAAGTTCCAAAAACATTCAGTACTTC; V: TRBV5-4; J: TRBJ2-4; D: NA; size: NA
CDR3: CASSISSGSGETQYF; DNA: TGTGCCAGTAGTATCAGTAGCGGGAGTGGAGAGACCCAGTACTTC; V: TRBV19; J: TRBJ2-5; D: TRBD2; size: once
CDR3: CASSTKLAGGEQYF; DNA: TGTGCCAGCAGTACTAAACTAGCGGGGGGCGAGCAGTACTTC; V: TRBV6-6; J: TRBJ2-7; D: TRBD2; size: NA
CDR3: CASNLNTGELFF; DNA: TGTGCCAGTAACCTGAACACCGGGGAGCTGTTTTTT; V: TRBV19; J: TRBJ2-2; D: NA; size: NA
CDR3: CAISRGGTSDEQYF; DNA: TGTGCCATCAGTAGGGGGGGGACTAGCGACGAGCAGTACTTC; V: TRBV10-3; J: TRBJ2-7; D: TRBD2; size: NA
CDR3: CASSEMRTLANTGELFF; DNA: TGTGCCAGCAGTGAAATGAGAACACTTGCGAACACCGGGGAGCTGTTTTTT; V: TRBV6-1; J: TRBJ2-2; D: NA; size: NA
CDR3: CASSTLTGGDTGELFF; DNA: TGCGCCAGCAGCACCCTGACAGGGGGCGACACCGGGGAGCTGTTTTTT; V: TRBV5-1; J: TRBJ2-2; D: TRBD1; size: NA
CDR3: CASSENSGNEKLFF; DNA: TGCGCCAGCAGTGAGAACAGCGGGAATGAAAAACTGTTTTTT; V: TRBV10-1; J: TRBJ1-4; D: NA; size: NA
CDR3: CASSLDLVGDNEQFF; DNA: TGTGCCAGCAGCTTAGACCTAGTCGGGGACAATGAGCAGTTCTTC; V: TRBV7-9; J: TRBJ2-1; D: NA; size: NA
CDR3: CASSQRDRLNEQYF; DNA: TGTGCCAGCAGCCAAAGGGACAGACTTAACGAGCAGTACTTC; V: TRBV11-2; J: TRBJ2-7; D: TRBD1; size: NA
CDR3: CASSSAGGYNEQFF; DNA: TGTGCCAGCAGCTCGGCGGGGGGTTACAATGAGCAGTTCTTC; V: TRBV7-3; J: TRBJ2-1; D: TRBD2; size: NA
CDR3: CASSPGGRGTYEQYF; DNA: TGTGCCAGCAGCCCGGGAGGCAGGGGTACCTACGAGCAGTACTTC; V: TRBV5-4; J: TRBJ2-7; D: NA; size: once
CDR3: CASSQDFGTSGAFTDTQYF; DNA: TGCGCCAGCAGCCAAGACTTCGGGACTAGCGGGGCGTTCACAGATACGCAGTATTTT; V: TRBV4-1; J: TRBJ2-3; D: TRBD2; size: NA
CDR3: CASSLGQGTGGRGEQFF; DNA: TGCGCCAGCAGCTTGGGGCAAGGGACAGGGGGCAGGGGTGAGCAGTTCTTC; V: TRBV5-1; J: TRBJ2-1; D: TRBD1; size: NA
CDR3: CASSFSGGGLSSYNEQFF; DNA: TGCGCCAGCAGCTTTAGCGGGGGTGGATTAAGCTCCTACAATGAGCAGTTCTTC; V: TRBV5-1; J: TRBJ2-1; D: TRBD2; size: NA
CDR3: CAWSVGSGIRETQYF; DNA: TGTGCCTGGAGTGTAGGGTCAGGGATACGGGAGACCCAGTACTTC; V: TRBV30; J: TRBJ2-5; D: NA; size: NA
CDR3: CASSLGRRYEQYF; DNA: TGTGCCAGCAGCTTAGGTCGCAGATACGAGCAGTACTTC; V: TRBV7-6; J: TRBJ2-7; D: NA; size: NA
CDR3: CASSFLVDTQYF; DNA: TGTGCCAGCAGCTTTTTGGTGGATACGCAGTATTTT; V: TRBV7-8; J: TRBJ2-3; D: NA; size: NA
CDR3: CASSGGLERETQYF; DNA: TGTGCCAGCAGTGGTGGGTTAGAAAGAGAGACCCAGTACTTC; V: TRBV2; J: TRBJ2-5; D: NA; size: NA
CDR3: CASAQGTSLLRELFF; DNA: TGCGCCAGCGCCCAGGGGACTAGCCTCTTAAGGGAGCTGTTTTTT; V: TRBV4-1; J: TRBJ2-2; D: TRBD2; size: NA
CDR3: CATSRVTSGRHTGELFF; DNA: TGTGCCACCAGCAGAGTAACTAGCGGGAGGCACACCGGGGAGCTGTTTTTT; V: TRBV15; J: TRBJ2-2; D: TRBD2; size: NA
CDR3: CASSHTTGEETQYF; DNA: TGTGCCAGCTCACACACGACAGGGGAAGAGACCCAGTACTTC; V: TRBV18; J: TRBJ2-5; D: TRBD1; size: few
CDR3: CATSRVGSPQETQYF; DNA: TGTGCCACCAGCAGAGTTGGGAGTCCCCAAGAGACCCAGTACTTC; V: TRBV15; J: TRBJ2-5; D: NA; size: NA
CDR3: CASRGIPNNNEQFF; DNA: TGTGCCAGCAGAGGGATTCCCAATAACAATGAGCAGTTCTTC; V: TRBV7-8; J: TRBJ2-1; D: NA; size: NA
CDR3: CSARHNEQFF; DNA: TGCAGTGCTAGGCACAATGAGCAGTTCTTC; V: TRBV20-1; J: TRBJ2-1; D: NA; size: NA
CDR3: CASSIIGTRDNEQFF; DNA: TGTGCCAGTAGTATTATTGGGACTAGGGACAATGAGCAGTTCTTC; V: TRBV19; J: TRBJ2-1; D: TRBD2; size: NA
CDR3: CASSEGRNQGNYGYTF; DNA: TGTGCCAGCAGTGAAGGTCGTAACCAGGGTAACTATGGCTACACCTTC; V: TRBV6-1; J: TRBJ1-2; D: NA; size: once
CDR3: CASSLPIGELFF; DNA: TGTGCCAGCAGCTTGCCTATCGGGGAGCTGTTTTTT; V: TRBV5-6; J: TRBJ2-2; D: NA; size: NA
CDR3: CASSQEAAVGLDTQYF; DNA: TGTGCCAGCAGCCAAGAGGCCGCCGTGGGGTTGGATACGCAGTATTTT; V: TRBV11-2; J: TRBJ2-3; D: NA; size: once
CDR3: CASTRGQGNYGYTF; DNA: TGTGCCAGCACAAGGGGACAGGGGAACTATGGCTACACCTTC; V: TRBV6-5; J: TRBJ1-2; D: TRBD1; size: NA
CDR3: CASSNIGFTDTQYF; DNA: TGCGCCAGCAGCAATATAGGGTTCACAGATACGCAGTATTTT; V: TRBV5-1; J: TRBJ2-3; D: NA; size: NA
CDR3: CASSPGGWQAIRNEKLFF; DNA: TGTGCCAGCTCACCGGGGGGTTGGCAGGCAATTCGAAATGAAAAACTGTTTTTT; V: TRBV18; J: TRBJ1-4; D: NA; size: NA
CDR3: CASSLRQFTDTQYF; DNA: TGTGCCAGCAGTTTACGCCAGTTCACAGATACGCAGTATTTT; V: TRBV27; J: TRBJ2-3; D: NA; size: NA
CDR3: CASSIGGTGAVGYTF; DNA: TGTGCCAGTAGTATTGGAGGGACAGGGGCTGTTGGCTACACCTTC; V: TRBV19; J: TRBJ1-2; D: TRBD1; size: NA
CDR3: CASSLGAPSGELFF; DNA: TGCGCCAGCAGCTTGGGGGCCCCTAGCGGGGAGCTGTTTTTT; V: TRBV5-1; J: TRBJ2-2; D: NA; size: NA
CDR3: CASSSDPAGELFF; DNA: TGTGCCAGCAGCTCCGATCCGGCGGGGGAGCTGTTTTTT; V: TRBV5-4; J: TRBJ2-2; D: NA; size: NA